This TCR beta chain stems from a study of vaccination and CD4 T cells after COVID-19. General study points: Median reactive clonotypes, those recognizing SARS-CoV-2, rose from around 21 to 38, not significantly.

Noted treatment: approximately nine-day PBMC culture with coronavirus spike peptide pools or control peptides (ViraFEST assay). The collection of CD4+ T cells from the unexposed donor took place before the COVID-19 pandemic (2011-2018). The CDR3 is 16 residues long. Oncomine TCR Beta short-read sequencing was applied to DNA from cultured CD4+ T cells. Using its own MiXCR run on the PCR reads, TCRdb lists one record per CDR3 protein. Of more than 4,500 distinct CDR3 sequences detected, 35% to 45% appear once; the ten largest clones hold 28%. A word on this clonotype: The antigen remains unidentified.

The chain couples TRBV21-1 to TRBJ1-1; the table assigns TRBD1, which was not confirmed against the DNA. TRBV21-1 is termed a pseudogene. The specimen sequenced was CD4+ T cells from blood, cultured in vitro. The TCR originated in a human donor in good health. CDR3 in amino acids: CASSKALGTQNTEAFF. For the CDR3, the DNA is TGTGCCAGCAGCAAAGCGCTCGGGACACAGAACACTGAAGCTTTCTTT.